A selection of T cell receptor beta chains follows, all from one sample in a study of blood T cell repertoires in COVID-19. Some clones are missing from TCRdb's copy, which holds only in-frame ones; the method was immunoSEQ multiplex PCR. The data hold 150,000 or so clones, with around 90% observed a single time. The sequencing input was PBMCs or T cells enriched from blood (not recorded which). The receptor source for this set is a woman aged 40-49 years who had been exposed to COVID-19. CDR3s include the opening cysteine and the closing phenylalanine or tryptophan. The D gene is left open where the match is weak. Not all rows give a size; the values are once, few, many and, for expanded clones, a class.

len: 16
d_gene: TRBD1
j_gene: TRBJ1-6
abundance: .
v_gene: TRBV18
CDR3nt: TGTGCCAGCTCACCACTTAGGGACAGCCTTAATTCACCCCTCCACTTT
CDR3aa: CASSPLRDSLNSPLHF

len: 13
d_gene: .
j_gene: TRBJ1-1
abundance: .
v_gene: TRBV12-3/TRBV12-4
CDR3nt: TGTGCCAGCAGCCGAGATCCGAACACTGAAGCTTTCTTT
CDR3aa: CASSRDPNTEAFF

len: 15
d_gene: .
j_gene: TRBJ2-1
abundance: few
v_gene: TRBV4-1
CDR3nt: TGCGCCAGCAGCCAAGTATCTGGAGTGGTGCATGAGCAGTTCTTC
CDR3aa: CASSQVSGVVHEQFF

len: 16
d_gene: TRBD1
j_gene: TRBJ2-7
abundance: .
v_gene: TRBV10-3
CDR3nt: TGTGCCATCAGTGATCGGGACAGGGTGGGCTCCTACGAGCAGTACTTC
CDR3aa: CAISDRDRVGSYEQYF

len: 13
d_gene: .
j_gene: TRBJ2-7
abundance: .
v_gene: TRBV14
CDR3nt: TGTGCCAGCAGCCGATCCAGGGTTTACGAGCAGTACTTC
CDR3aa: CASSRSRVYEQYF

len: 15
d_gene: .
j_gene: TRBJ1-4
abundance: .
v_gene: TRBV19
CDR3nt: TGTGCCAGTACGGCAGGGACTGCAACTAATGAAAAACTGTTTTTT
CDR3aa: CASTAGTATNEKLFF

len: 15
d_gene: TRBD1
j_gene: TRBJ2-7
abundance: once
v_gene: TRBV25-1
CDR3nt: TGTGCCAGCACTAAACAGGGGCTGAGCTCCTACGAGCAGTACTTC
CDR3aa: CASTKQGLSSYEQYF

len: 16
d_gene: TRBD2
j_gene: TRBJ2-7
abundance: .
v_gene: TRBV3-1/TRBV3-2
CDR3nt: TGTGCCAGCAGCCAAGGGGTTAGCGGGCGTACCTACGAGCAGTACTTC
CDR3aa: CASSQGVSGRTYEQYF

len: 14
d_gene: TRBD2
j_gene: TRBJ2-3
abundance: .
v_gene: TRBV10-3
CDR3nt: TGTGCCATCAAGAGCGGGAGTAGCACAGATACGCAGTATTTT
CDR3aa: CAIKSGSSTDTQYF

len: 13
d_gene: .
j_gene: TRBJ2-3
abundance: .
v_gene: TRBV28
CDR3nt: TGTGCCAGCAGTACTATGGGGCCCGATACGCAGTATTTT
CDR3aa: CASSTMGPDTQYF

len: 14
d_gene: .
j_gene: TRBJ1-2
abundance: .
v_gene: TRBV25-1
CDR3nt: TGTGCCAGCAGTGGGTTGACTCTTAACTATGGCTACACCTTC
CDR3aa: CASSGLTLNYGYTF

len: 15
d_gene: .
j_gene: TRBJ1-1
abundance: .
v_gene: TRBV5-1
CDR3nt: TGCGCCAGCAGGCCTGTCGTAGCGGCGAACACTGAAGCTTTCTTT
CDR3aa: CASRPVVAANTEAFF

len: 15
d_gene: .
j_gene: TRBJ2-5
abundance: .
v_gene: TRBV5-1
CDR3nt: TGCGCCAGCAGCTTGGGGGGGGGCGTCTCGGAGACCCAGTACTTC
CDR3aa: CASSLGGGVSETQYF

len: 15
d_gene: .
j_gene: TRBJ1-1
abundance: .
v_gene: TRBV15
CDR3nt: TGTGCCACCAGCAGAGAGGAGGTTTTTGGCACTGAAGCTTTCTTT
CDR3aa: CATSREEVFGTEAFF

len: 18
d_gene: TRBD2
j_gene: TRBJ2-1
abundance: .
v_gene: TRBV27
CDR3nt: TGTGCCAGCAGTTTCCTAGCGGGAGTAAGGCCCCCCTACAATGAGCAGTTCTTC
CDR3aa: CASSFLAGVRPPYNEQFF

len: 14
d_gene: TRBD2
j_gene: TRBJ2-5
abundance: .
v_gene: TRBV4-3
CDR3nt: TGCGCCAGCAGCCAAACTAGCGACCGAGAGACCCAGTACTTC
CDR3aa: CASSQTSDRETQYF